What follows are 5 T cell receptor beta chains derived from one specimen sequenced in a study of T cell repertoires in cytomegalovirus infection. MiXCR, applied by TCRdb to the reads, yields one record per CDR3 protein. The top ten hold 9.5% to 15% of the sample, which has 700,000 to 950,000 distinct CDR3 sequences, about 30% seen once. For these TCRs, the target antigens are not known. The sample was cultured CD8+ T cells from PBMCs, taken from culture after CMV antigen stimulation. The receptors were gathered from a human donor in good health (CMV status not recorded). Some clones in this sample may be carry-over from other donors' samples.

The chain combines TRBV7-9 with TRBJ1-6, with TRBD1 matching 7 bases. Trimming removed 0 bases from V and 9 bases from J; junction bases left unmatched: 8. Germline values: CDR1 SEHNR, CDR2 FQNEAQ (reference sequence). The CDR3 totals 16 residues. The CDR3 DNA is TGTGCCAGCAGCTTAGCCGGGACAGCCGGGTTTTCACCCCTCCACTTT. Encoded protein: CASSLAGTAGFSPLHF. The variable domain in full, completed from reference TRBV7-9 and TRBJ1-6, reads DTGVSQNPRHKITKRGQNVTFRCDPISEHNRLYWYRQTLGQGPEFLTYFQNEAQLEKSRLLSDRFSAERPKGSFSTLEIQRTEQGDSAMYLCASSLAGTAGFSPLHFGNGTRLTVT.

This clonotype was counted only a few times. The chain joins TRBV6-1 to TRBJ1-6, with TRBD1 as a possible D gene (5 bases). V lost 2 bases and J lost 0, with 17 bases in between. The germline gives CDR1 MNHNS, CDR2 SASEGT. The CDR3 covers 19 residues. The DNA of the CDR3 is TGTGCCAGCAGTGAAAAGGGAGGGACGTCTAGCTCCTATAATTCACCCCTCCACTTT. It translates to CASSEKGGTSSSYNSPLHF.

The rearrangement links TRBV28 to TRBJ1-1; no definite D call. Trimming left V 3 bases short and J 6 bases short, with 14 bases between. This CDR3 contains 14 residues. Germline V gene lookup returns CDR1 MDHEN and CDR2 SYDVKM. CDR3 in DNA: TGTGCCAGCAGTTTTCCGCAGGTACTTTCTGAAGCTTTCTTT. It codes for CASSFPQVLSEAFF.

Remarks on this clonotype: The junction shows a germline mismatch at one end, possibly a read error. This chain connects TRBV7-4 to TRBJ1-2; 11 nucleotides match TRBD1. The CDR3 is made up of 17 amino acids. Germline V gene data show CDR1 as SGHVT and CDR2 as SQSDAQ. The CDR3 loop reads CVSSPWTGGAKYYGYTF. DNA of the CDR3: TGTGTCAGCAGCCCTTGGACAGGGGGCGCTAAGTATTATGGCTACACCTTC.

The V and J genes are TRBV5-1 and TRBJ2-3; D is unresolved. The germline V and J ends were trimmed by 0 bases and 5 bases, with 10 bases remaining between them. Germline V lookup: CDR1 SGHRS, CDR2 YFSETQ. The CDR3 sequence is 14 residues long. CDR3: CASSLGVDRDTQYF. In nucleotides, the CDR3 is TGCGCCAGCAGCTTGGGCGTAGATAGAGATACGCAGTATTTT.